This T cell receptor (beta chain) was sequenced for a study of T cell responses to AZD1222 COVID-19 vaccine. General observations from the study: Only after the peak T cell response were repertoires sampled.

Details on this clone: Antigen specificity is unknown.

The assay was immunoSEQ multiplex PCR, and TCRdb's table has in-frame clones only and misses some. The sample carries around 140,000 clones, roughly nine tenths recorded once. This CDR3 has 19 residues. The chain is built from TRBV7-5 and TRBJ2-2; the table's TRBD2 call for D was not verified on the DNA. TRBV7-5 is a documented pseudogene. This receptor was obtained from an adult in good health. The sample consisted of peripheral blood, taken on day 0 of AZD1222 vaccination. The CDR3, as DNA: TGTGTCAGAAGCTTACGGTTCGGGAGATGGGCGGAATGGACCGGGGAGCTGTTTTTT. This gives the protein CVRSLRFGRWAEWTGELFF.